The rows below give T cell receptor beta chains drawn from one sample of a study of blood T cell repertoires in COVID-19. TCRdb's table, derived via immunoSEQ multiplex PCR, lists solely in-frame clones and lacks some. The sample comprises under 25,000 clones, roughly 84% of which are singletons, and around 50% rests with the top ten. The sample comprised peripheral blood. Receptors originate from a man between 65 and 85 years old with acute or convalescent COVID-19. Both conserved end residues are part of each CDR3. D genes are given only for firm matches.

CDR3,D,length,J,V
CASNDDRGDETQYF,TRBD1,14,TRBJ2-5,TRBV19
CASSPGQRTYEQYF,TRBD1,14,TRBJ2-7,TRBV7-2
CACRDRGPETQYF,TRBD1,13,TRBJ2-5,TRBV30
CASSFSDRGGEQYF,TRBD1,14,TRBJ2-7,TRBV5-4
CASSLERTGLDTQYF,TRBD1,15,TRBJ2-3,TRBV5-1
CASSIHTGAGNTIYF,TRBD1,15,TRBJ1-3,TRBV6-5
CASSLAGGDGGSPLHF,-,16,TRBJ1-6,TRBV7-2
CASSVAGELEETQYF,TRBD2,15,TRBJ2-5,TRBV28
CANPADRRNQPQHF,TRBD1,14,TRBJ1-5,TRBV14
CASSPGGTEAFF,TRBD1,12,TRBJ1-1,TRBV6-5
CASSLREREQYF,-,12,TRBJ2-7,TRBV7-6
CATSRDPPGSGANVLTF,-,17,TRBJ2-6,TRBV15
CATRLTANYGYTF,-,13,TRBJ1-2,TRBV28
CASSLTREMTEAFF,-,14,TRBJ1-1,TRBV18
CASLPAGLDYEQYF,-,14,TRBJ2-7,TRBV28
CSVEKDSYGYTF,-,12,TRBJ1-2,TRBV29-1
CASSFGGTEQYF,-,12,TRBJ2-7,TRBV28
CASSIVGTGLGSPLHF,TRBD1,16,TRBJ1-6,TRBV19
CASSPTASSYNSPLHF,-,16,TRBJ1-6,TRBV18
CASSLFAGGYEQYF,TRBD2,14,TRBJ2-7,TRBV7-6
CSAVPAGEPDTQYF,-,14,TRBJ2-3,TRBV29-1
CASSTRDRLSYEQYF,TRBD1,15,TRBJ2-7,TRBV19
CSVERPLSSYNEQFF,-,15,TRBJ2-1,TRBV29-1
CASSWAGTGPDTQYF,TRBD1,15,TRBJ2-3,TRBV6-5
CASSVVGVADSGRGFDEQFF,TRBD2,20,TRBJ2-1,TRBV9
CASSLVSGSGETQYF,-,15,TRBJ2-5,TRBV28
CASSRSSERDTQYF,-,14,TRBJ2-3,TRBV7-6
CAWMAGRGEAFF,-,12,TRBJ1-1,TRBV30
CASRSGGVGGYTF,TRBD1,13,TRBJ1-2,TRBV6-5
CASSEVLARVETQYF,-,15,TRBJ2-5,TRBV6-1
CASSRGRGGEQFF,TRBD1,13,TRBJ2-1,TRBV5-8
CASSQMGPDEQYF,-,13,TRBJ2-7,TRBV3-1/TRBV3-2
CATSRNLGGTEAFF,-,14,TRBJ1-1,TRBV15
CASSKGTGSSYNEQFF,-,16,TRBJ2-1,TRBV21-1
CASSPPSQGNNEQYF,-,15,TRBJ2-7,TRBV18
CASSLADREAGNTIYF,-,16,TRBJ1-3,TRBV5-5
CSVAVGGRGYEQYF,-,14,TRBJ2-7,TRBV29-1